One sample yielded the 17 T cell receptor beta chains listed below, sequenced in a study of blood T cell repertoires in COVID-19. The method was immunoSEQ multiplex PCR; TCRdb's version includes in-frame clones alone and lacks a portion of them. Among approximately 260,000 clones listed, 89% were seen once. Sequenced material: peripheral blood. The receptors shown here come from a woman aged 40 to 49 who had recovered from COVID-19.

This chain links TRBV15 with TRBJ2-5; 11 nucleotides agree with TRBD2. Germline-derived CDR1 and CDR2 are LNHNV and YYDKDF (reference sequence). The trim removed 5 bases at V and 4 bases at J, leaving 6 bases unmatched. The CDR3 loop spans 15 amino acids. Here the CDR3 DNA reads TGTGCCACCAGCGGGGGACTAGCGGAGAGAGAGACCCAGTACTTC. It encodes CATSGGLAERETQYF.

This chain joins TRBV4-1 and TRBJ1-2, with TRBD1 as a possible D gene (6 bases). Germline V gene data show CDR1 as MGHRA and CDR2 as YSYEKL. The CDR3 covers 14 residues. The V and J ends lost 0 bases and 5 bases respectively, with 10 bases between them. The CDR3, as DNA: TGCGCCAGCAGCCAAGACGGGCAGGGGTATGGCTACACCTTC. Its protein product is CASSQDGQGYGYTF.

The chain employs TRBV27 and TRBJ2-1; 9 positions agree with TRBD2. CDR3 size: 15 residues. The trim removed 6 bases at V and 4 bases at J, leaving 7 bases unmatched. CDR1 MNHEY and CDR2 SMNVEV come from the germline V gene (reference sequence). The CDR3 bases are TGTGCCAGCAGGATTAGCGGGGGCCTATACAATGAGCAGTTCTTC. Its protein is CASRISGGLYNEQFF.

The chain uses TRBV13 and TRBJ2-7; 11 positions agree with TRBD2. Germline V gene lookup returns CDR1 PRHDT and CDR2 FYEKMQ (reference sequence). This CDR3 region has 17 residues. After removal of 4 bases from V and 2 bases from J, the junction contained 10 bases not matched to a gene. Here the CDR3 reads CASSSRWASGRTYEQYV. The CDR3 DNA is TGTGCCAGCAGCTCCCGCTGGGCTAGCGGGAGGACCTACGAGCAGTACGTC.

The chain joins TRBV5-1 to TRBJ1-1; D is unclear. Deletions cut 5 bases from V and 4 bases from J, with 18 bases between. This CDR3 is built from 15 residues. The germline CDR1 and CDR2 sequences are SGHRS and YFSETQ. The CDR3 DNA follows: TGCGCCAGCAGACCTGCACAGTCTGGGAGCACTGAAGCTTTCTTT. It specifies CASRPAQSGSTEAFF.

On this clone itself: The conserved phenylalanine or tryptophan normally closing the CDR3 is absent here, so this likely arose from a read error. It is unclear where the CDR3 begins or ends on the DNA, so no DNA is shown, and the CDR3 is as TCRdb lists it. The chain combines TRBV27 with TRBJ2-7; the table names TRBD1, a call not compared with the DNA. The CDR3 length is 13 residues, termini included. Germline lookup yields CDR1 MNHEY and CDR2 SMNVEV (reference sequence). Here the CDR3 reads CASSLSGQGPPKG.

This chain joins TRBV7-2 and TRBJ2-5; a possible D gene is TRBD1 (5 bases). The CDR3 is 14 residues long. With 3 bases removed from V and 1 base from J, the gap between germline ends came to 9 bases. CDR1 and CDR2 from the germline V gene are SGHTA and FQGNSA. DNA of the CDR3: TGTGCCAGCAGCTTGGGGCAGTCCCAAGAGACCCAGTACTTC. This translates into CASSLGQSQETQYF.

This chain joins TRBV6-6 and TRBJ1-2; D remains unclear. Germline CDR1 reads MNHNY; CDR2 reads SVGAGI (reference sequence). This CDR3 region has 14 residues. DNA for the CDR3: TGTGGGTCGGGCTCGGGAAAAGCTAACTATGGCTACACCTTC. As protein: CGSGSGKANYGYTF.

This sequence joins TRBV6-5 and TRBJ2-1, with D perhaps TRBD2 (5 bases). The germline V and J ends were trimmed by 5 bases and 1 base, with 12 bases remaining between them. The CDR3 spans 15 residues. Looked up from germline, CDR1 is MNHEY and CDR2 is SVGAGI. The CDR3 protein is CASSPTRRSYNEQFF. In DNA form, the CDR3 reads TGTGCCAGCAGTCCTACTAGACGTTCCTACAATGAGCAGTTCTTC.

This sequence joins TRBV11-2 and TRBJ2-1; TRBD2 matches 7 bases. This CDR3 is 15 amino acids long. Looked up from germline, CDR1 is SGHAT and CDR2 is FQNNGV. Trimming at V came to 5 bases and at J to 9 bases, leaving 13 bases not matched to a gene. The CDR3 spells CASSRAAGGEGEQFF. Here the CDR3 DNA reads TGTGCCAGCAGCCGCGCAGCTGGGGGGGAGGGTGAGCAGTTCTTC.

The CDR3 DNA reads as TGCGCCAGCAGCCAACGCACTAGGACCTACGAGCAGTACTTC. Its translation: CASSQRTRTYEQYF. This chain uses TRBV4-1 with TRBJ2-7, with a possible D match to TRBD2 (5 bases). This CDR3 is 14 amino acids long. Deletions cut 2 bases from V and 2 bases from J, with 10 bases between. CDR1 and CDR2 from the germline V gene are MGHRA and YSYEKL.

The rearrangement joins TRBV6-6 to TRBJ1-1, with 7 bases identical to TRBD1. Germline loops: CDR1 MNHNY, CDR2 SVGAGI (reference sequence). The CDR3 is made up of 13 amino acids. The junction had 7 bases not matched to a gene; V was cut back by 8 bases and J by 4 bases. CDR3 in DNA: TGTGCCAGCGCCGACCAGGGGGGCACTGAAGCTTTCTTT. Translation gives CASADQGGTEAFF.

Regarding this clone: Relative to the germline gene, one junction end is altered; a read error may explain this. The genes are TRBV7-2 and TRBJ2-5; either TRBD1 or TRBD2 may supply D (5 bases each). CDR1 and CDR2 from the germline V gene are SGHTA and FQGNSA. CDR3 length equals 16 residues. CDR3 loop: CASSLAAGFVGETQYF. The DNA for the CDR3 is TGTGCCAGCAGCCTAGCCGCAGGGTTCGTGGGAGAGACCCAGTACTTC.

The CDR3 here is CASSQTGGETQYF. In DNA form, the CDR3 reads TGTGCCAGTAGTCAGACAGGGGGAGAGACCCAGTACTTC. The chain links TRBV19 to TRBJ2-5; 9 bases map to TRBD1. Trimming removed 5 bases from V and 4 bases from J; junction bases left unmatched: 2. This CDR3 region has 13 residues. CDR1 is LNHDA, CDR2 SQIVND, per germline (reference sequence).

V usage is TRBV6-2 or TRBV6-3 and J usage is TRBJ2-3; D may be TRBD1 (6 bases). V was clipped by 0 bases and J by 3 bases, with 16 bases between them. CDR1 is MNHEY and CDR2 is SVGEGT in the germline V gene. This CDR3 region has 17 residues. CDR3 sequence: CASSYSNRDKTTDTQYF. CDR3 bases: TGTGCCAGCAGTTACTCGAACCGGGACAAGACTACAGATACGCAGTATTTT.

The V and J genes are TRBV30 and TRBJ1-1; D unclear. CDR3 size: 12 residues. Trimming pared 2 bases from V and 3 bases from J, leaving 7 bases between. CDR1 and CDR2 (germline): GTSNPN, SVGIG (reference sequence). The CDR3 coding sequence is TGTGCCTGGAGTAACGGGTACACTGAAGCTTTCTTT. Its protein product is CAWSNGYTEAFF. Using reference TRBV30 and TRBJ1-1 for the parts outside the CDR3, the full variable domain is SQTIHQWPATLVQPVGSPLSLECTVEGTSNPNLYWYRQAAGRGLQLLFYSVGIGQISSEVPQNLSASRPQDRQFILSSKKLLLSDSGFYLCAWSNGYTEAFFGQGTRLTVV.

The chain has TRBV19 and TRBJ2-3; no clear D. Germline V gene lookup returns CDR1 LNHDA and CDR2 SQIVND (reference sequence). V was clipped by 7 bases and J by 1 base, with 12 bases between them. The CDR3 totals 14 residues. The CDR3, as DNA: TGTGCCAGTACTTGGAGCCGAGGCACAGATACGCAGTATTTT. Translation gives CASTWSRGTDTQYF. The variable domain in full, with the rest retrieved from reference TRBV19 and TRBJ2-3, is DGGITQSPKYLFRKEGQNVTLSCEQNLNHDAMYWYRQDPGQGLRLIYYSQIVNDFQKGDIAEGYSVSREKKESFPLTVTSAQKNPTAFYLCASTWSRGTDTQYFGPGTRLTVL.